The 21 T cell receptor beta chains in this list originate from one sample, sequenced in a study of T cell repertoires in cytomegalovirus infection. Using its own MiXCR run on the reads, TCRdb lists one record per CDR3 protein. Of about 190,000 distinct CDR3 sequences listed, roughly 9% are singletons. Sequencing used PBMCs. The receptor source for this set is a human donor in good health (CMV status not recorded). Some clones in this sample may be carry-over from other donors' samples.

This rearrangement joins TRBV5-6 to TRBJ2-1; D tentatively fits TRBD1 or TRBD2 (5 bases each). CDR3 length: 16 amino acids. V was clipped by 0 bases and J by 5 bases, with 15 bases between them. Germline CDR1 SGHDT, CDR2 YYEEEE. DNA of the CDR3: TGTGCCAGCAGCTTGGATCTGGGGGAATCCCACAATGAGCAGTTCTTC. This encodes CASSLDLGESHNEQFF.

This clonotype was detected only a few times. V is TRBV6-6 and J is TRBJ2-7, with 7 bases aligning to TRBD1. Germline V CDR1 and CDR2: MNHNY, SVGAGI (reference sequence). This CDR3 region has 15 residues. V shed 7 bases, J shed 3 bases, and the junction held 12 bases outside the gene matches. The CDR3 DNA follows: TGTGCCAGCATGACAGGGACAGCGAATTTCTACGAGCAGTACTTC. Protein: CASMTGTANFYEQYF.

This clonotype was seen many times. The chain links TRBV6-1 to TRBJ1-1; D unresolved. V was shortened by 7 bases and J by 0 bases, with 12 bases between the two germline ends. The CDR3 extends over 14 amino acids. Germline V CDR1 and CDR2: MNHNS, SASEGT. The CDR3 loop is CASIKDFMNTEAFF. The CDR3 bases are TGTGCCAGCATAAAGGATTTTATGAACACTGAAGCTTTCTTT.

This clonotype was counted many times. The chain recombines TRBV7-2 with TRBJ2-4; 9 bases match TRBD2. CDR1 and CDR2 from the germline V gene are SGHTA and FQGNSA. With V trimmed by 0 bases and J by 3 bases, 9 bases remained unmatched. CDR3 length equals 18 residues. The CDR3 bases are TGTGCCAGCAGCTTAGCCCCTGAGACTAGCGGATTCAAAAACATTCAGTACTTC. This encodes CASSLAPETSGFKNIQYF.

There are many counts of this clonotype. J is TRBJ2-5 and V is TRBV4-3, with 8 bases that match TRBD2. The CDR3 is 16 residues long. Germline V gives CDR1 LGHNA, CDR2 YSLEER. V gave up 4 bases and J gave up 5 bases; unmatched junction bases: 12. DNA for the CDR3: TGCGCCAGCAGCCCCCGCACCGGGACTAGGATTGAGACCCAGTACTTC. It is translated as CASSPRTGTRIETQYF.

This clonotype appeared once. This could be a read error, since a much larger clone is one nucleotide away. The V and J genes are TRBV6-2 or TRBV6-3 and TRBJ1-1; D is ambiguous. The CDR3 has 16 amino acids. CDR1 and CDR2 (germline): MNHEY, SVGEGT. The CDR3, as DNA: TGTCCCAGCAGTTACTCGACGGCCGTGGTGAACACTGAAGCTTTCTTT. It encodes CPSSYSTAVVNTEAFF.

V usage is TRBV28 and J usage is TRBJ1-4; D may be TRBD1 (6 bases). CDR1 MDHEN and CDR2 SYDVKM come from the germline V gene. The CDR3 loop spans 14 amino acids. V was shortened by 3 bases and J by 8 bases, with 13 bases between the two germline ends. The CDR3 nucleotides read TGTGCCAGCAGTTTGGGGGGGCGTCGCGAAAAACTGTTTTTT. Amino acids: CASSLGGRREKLFF.

This clonotype was counted many times. J is TRBJ1-6 and V is TRBV12-3 or TRBV12-4; D ambiguous. V was trimmed by 7 bases and J by 5 bases, leaving 12 bases between them. The CDR3 consists of 14 residues. Here the CDR3 DNA reads TGTGCCAGCACCTACAGAGTAGATAATTCACCCCTCCACTTT. Its protein product is CASTYRVDNSPLHF.

CDR3 coding DNA: TGCAGTGCTAGATCGGGACTAGCGGGAGACGAGCAGTTCTTC. Encoded protein: CSARSGLAGDEQFF. The chain carries TRBV20-1 and TRBJ2-1, with TRBD2 identical over 14 bases. The CDR3 covers 14 residues. V shed 2 bases and J 10 bases; nucleotides not matched to a gene: 4. The V gene's germline CDR1 is DFQATT and CDR2 SNEGSKA (reference sequence).

This clonotype was observed a few times. The chain recombines TRBV5-1 with TRBJ1-1, with 8 positions matching TRBD1. J was trimmed by 2 bases and V by 2 bases; bases with no gene match: 8. The V gene's germline CDR1 is SGHRS and CDR2 YFSETQ. The CDR3 runs to 16 residues. In DNA form, the CDR3 reads TGCGCCAGCAGCTTCCTACCGACAGGGGTTAACACTGAAGCTTTCTTT. It specifies CASSFLPTGVNTEAFF.

The CDR3 sequence: CASSVGTLAGLDTQYF. The CDR3 DNA follows: TGTGCCAGTAGTGTGGGCACACTAGCGGGATTAGATACGCAGTATTTT. V usage is TRBV19 and J usage is TRBJ2-3; 10 bases align to TRBD2. The CDR3 has 16 amino acids. In germline, CDR1 is LNHDA, CDR2 SQIVND (reference sequence). V gave up 5 bases and J gave up 5 bases; unmatched junction bases: 10. Looking up the rest from reference TRBV19 and TRBJ2-3 gives the full variable domain: DGGITQSPKYLFRKEGQNVTLSCEQNLNHDAMYWYRQDPGQGLRLIYYSQIVNDFQKGDIAEGYSVSREKKESFPLTVTSAQKNPTAFYLCASSVGTLAGLDTQYFGPGTRLTVL.

A few counts support this clonotype. This chain links TRBV28 with TRBJ2-5; D is uncertain. V was shortened by 7 bases and J by 3 bases, with 6 bases between the two germline ends. This CDR3 spans 11 amino acids. Germline CDR1 reads MDHEN; CDR2 reads SYDVKM. The CDR3 DNA sequence: TGTGCCAGCAACAGAGAAGAGACCCAGTACTTC. Protein sequence: CASNREETQYF.

In this sample, this clonotype turned up many times. The genes are TRBV7-8 and TRBJ1-1; D might be TRBD1 (6 bases). CDR1 SGHVS and CDR2 FQNEAQ come from the germline V gene. This CDR3 spans 15 amino acids. Trimming shortened V by 5 bases and J by 1 base, and 14 bases separated the two germline ends. CDR3 sequence reads: CASSPRQAPNTEAFF. The DNA for the CDR3 is TGTGCCAGCAGCCCTCGACAGGCGCCGAACACTGAAGCTTTCTTT.

The rearrangement joins TRBV20-1 to TRBJ2-3, with D perhaps matching TRBD1 (6 bases). Deletions cut 6 bases from V and 2 bases from J, with 12 bases between. In germline, CDR1 is DFQATT, CDR2 SNEGSKA (reference sequence). The CDR3 is 13 residues long. Here the CDR3 DNA reads TGCAGTGCCCTGGACAGCAACACAGATACGCAGTATTTT. Residues: CSALDSNTDTQYF.

This clonotype was observed many times. The gene calls are TRBV7-2 and TRBJ1-1; 8 nucleotides agree with TRBD1. The CDR3 has 14 residues. Germline CDR1 is SGHTA and CDR2 is FQGNSA. V shed 4 bases, J shed 4 bases, and the junction held 5 bases outside the gene matches. The DNA for the CDR3 is TGTGCCAGCAGCTCACAGGGGGAGGGCACTGAAGCTTTCTTT. Translating gives CASSSQGEGTEAFF. Filled out from reference TRBV7-2 and TRBJ1-1, the complete variable domain reads GAGVSQSPSNKVTEKGKDVELRCDPISGHTALYWYRQSLGQGLEFLIYFQGNSAPDKSGLPSDRFSAERTGGSVSTLTIQRTQQEDSAVYLCASSSQGEGTEAFFGQGTRLTVV.

This clonotype has a handful of counts. V is TRBV6-6 and J is TRBJ2-7; D not resolved. CDR3 length equals 13 residues. Germline V gene lookup returns CDR1 MNHNY and CDR2 SVGAGI (reference sequence). V was cut by 6 bases and J by 0 bases, with 9 bases left in between. The CDR3 DNA is TGTGCCAGCAGGACGACGGTCTCCTACGAGCAGTACTTC. This sequence encodes CASRTTVSYEQYF.

This rearrangement joins TRBV15 to TRBJ1-4; the D is unclear. Germline lookup yields CDR1 LNHNV and CDR2 YYDKDF (reference sequence). The V and J ends lost 5 bases and 10 bases respectively, with 11 bases between them. The CDR3 runs 12 residues. CDR3 residues: CATSFGLGKLFF. The CDR3 bases are TGTGCCACCAGCTTCGGACTGGGAAAACTGTTTTTT.

This clonotype turned up a few times. The V call is TRBV30, the J call TRBJ1-1; D uncertain. The CDR3 loop spans 15 amino acids. V lost 2 bases, J lost 1 base, and 14 bases lay in between. CDR1 GTSNPN and CDR2 SVGIG come from the germline V gene (reference sequence). CDR3: CAWSPSSRWNTEAFF. The CDR3 region has the DNA TGTGCCTGGAGTCCCTCTTCACGGTGGAACACTGAAGCTTTCTTT. Drawing the rest from reference TRBV30 and TRBJ1-1, the complete variable domain is SQTIHQWPATLVQPVGSPLSLECTVEGTSNPNLYWYRQAAGRGLQLLFYSVGIGQISSEVPQNLSASRPQDRQFILSSKKLLLSDSGFYLCAWSPSSRWNTEAFFGQGTRLTVV.

This clonotype appeared a few times. This rearrangement joins TRBV5-1 to TRBJ2-5, with D possibly being TRBD1 or TRBD2 (5 bases each). V gave up 5 bases and J gave up 5 bases, with 13 bases separating them. The CDR3 covers 13 residues. Germline CDR1 and CDR2: SGHRS and YFSETQ. Here the CDR3 DNA reads TGCGCCAGCAGAACCGGGACCACGGAGACCCAGTACTTC. This encodes CASRTGTTETQYF.

The chain is built from TRBV28 and TRBJ2-1; 7 nucleotides agree with TRBD2. Germline assignment: CDR1 MDHEN and CDR2 SYDVKM. This CDR3 has 16 amino acids. V gave up 3 bases and J gave up 5 bases; unmatched junction bases: 10. The DNA for the CDR3 is TGTGCCAGCAGTTTCGAATCTGGGAGGGCCGACAATGAGCAGTTCTTC. Its translation: CASSFESGRADNEQFF.

In its sample, this clonotype was seen many times. The V gene is TRBV7-2, the J gene TRBJ1-5, with TRBD1 matching 8 bases. V shed 4 bases and J 7 bases; nucleotides not matched to a gene: 6. The germline gives CDR1 SGHTA, CDR2 FQGNSA. This CDR3 has 14 amino acids. The CDR3, as DNA: TGTGCCAGCAGCTCCCAGGGGGCGGGCCAGCCCCAGCATTTT. Translation: CASSSQGAGQPQHF.